The present entry profiles one TCR beta chain with its context. Per the original data handling: Cell counts per sample came from amplifying reference gene primers. Profiled with immunoSEQ multiplex PCR; TCRdb holds only in-frame clones, not every one. Clone size and the V and J calls come from that table; the DNA yielded D and trimming. The table records about 240,000 clones, about four fifths of them present only once. The data stem from a study of blood T cell repertoires in COVID-19. Study-level background: The study drew acute and convalescent COVID-19 samples from the United States, Italy and Spain. PBMCs, B-cell-depleted T cells, or T cells were the source of the cDNA or gDNA that made up the material.

The V gene's germline CDR1 is MNHEY and CDR2 SVGAGI. Trimming took 8 bases from V and 2 from J, leaving 15 bases between them. The CDR3 consists of 14 residues. The chain carries TRBV6-5 and TRBJ1-2; D is possibly TRBD1 (6 bases). Sequences were obtained from peripheral blood. The origin of this receptor is a woman at least 80 years old with acute or convalescent COVID-19. The CDR3 DNA reads as TGTGCCAGCCGTATACAGGGAGGGAACTATGGCTACACCTTC. Its translation is CASRIQGGNYGYTF.